A selection of T cell receptor beta chains follows, all from one sample in a study of T cell responses to AZD1222 COVID-19 vaccine. Assay used: immunoSEQ multiplex PCR; TCRdb lists only in-frame clones, some missing. The sample includes roughly 120,000 clones, roughly 89% of them seen just once. The sample here was peripheral blood, taken on day 0 of AZD1222 vaccination. The receptors shown here come from an adult in good health. Each CDR3 is given without its conserved first and last residue.

j_call v_call cdr3_aa
TRBJ1-2 TRBV14 ASSLGLGYGYT
TRBJ2-3 TRBV6-1 ASSEALADTQY
TRBJ2-1 TRBV7-9 VSGEILYNEQF
TRBJ1-5 TRBV11-2 ASSLEQGNQPQH
TRBJ1-2 TRBV27 ASGFGDPRYYGYT
TRBJ2-7 TRBV5-1 ASSLAGVPYEQY
TRBJ2-1 TRBV28 ASSLDREQF
TRBJ1-6 TRBV19 ASSGDEIPLH
TRBJ1-3 TRBV30 AWSVQGNTIY
TRBJ1-1 TRBV5-1 ASRTGGAGAEAF
TRBJ1-1 TRBV10-3 AISLTGGTEAF
TRBJ1-6 TRBV7-6 ASSSGQGLGSPLH
TRBJ1-3 TRBV5-1 ASSSSLLGLNTIY
TRBJ1-1 TRBV6-5 ASNTPTGNTEAF
TRBJ1-3 TRBV6-1 ASSEAQGFNGNTIY
TRBJ2-5 TRBV7-9 ASSLPLTGAETQY
TRBJ2-1 TRBV10-2 ASTVGSGSYNEQF
TRBJ1-5 TRBV28 ASSLRNQPQH
TRBJ1-5 TRBV20-1 SASRGNSNQPQH
TRBJ1-1 TRBV7-8 ASSPSGTENTEAF
TRBJ2-7 TRBV5-6 ASSPPRHYEQY
TRBJ2-2 TRBV27 ASRRQGNTGELF
TRBJ1-1 TRBV6-5 ASSRGGNTEAF
TRBJ1-1 TRBV7-9 ASSLDRAKAF
TRBJ2-3 TRBV6-6 ASSRTRGQQQRTDTQY
TRBJ1-1 TRBV15 ATSRGEDGTEAF
TRBJ1-5 TRBV27 ASRLGQRTQPQH
TRBJ1-2 TRBV25-1 ASSDPGTGEGHYGYT
TRBJ1-2 TRBV5-4 ASSLQGLTNYGYT
TRBJ1-2 TRBV19 ASRQNDLTGGYT
TRBJ1-5 TRBV5-8 ASSRGQGLIQPQH
TRBJ2-3 TRBV25-1 ASSVYSTDTQY
TRBJ2-5 TRBV18 ASSLPGQGRETQY
TRBJ2-7 TRBV28 ASSPPRGPNVYEQY
TRBJ1-1 TRBV19 ASSIDGKAGTEAF
TRBJ1-2 TRBV7-9 ASSLGTENYGYT
TRBJ2-7 TRBV10-3 AISESGTSGRFREQY
TRBJ1-6 TRBV30 AWGTVNYNSPLH
TRBJ1-1 TRBV19 ASSIKPNTEAF
TRBJ1-1 TRBV7-6 ASSFIRGGTVNTEAF
TRBJ1-2 TRBV19 ASSISWIIEGARGYT
TRBJ1-2 TRBV6-5 ASRLWDRSGYT
TRBJ2-7 TRBV19 ASSARTVYEQY
TRBJ2-3 TRBV7-3 ASSLSAAGGGVYQGKSTDTQY
TRBJ2-2 TRBV11-1 ASSLASIMGTGELF
TRBJ1-2 TRBV5-1 ASRQDTYGYT
TRBJ1-5 TRBV9 ASSVGGTGHQPQH
TRBJ1-1 TRBV7-2 ASSLAPHRGNTEAF
TRBJ1-4 TRBV19 ASSYKQTSNEKLF
TRBJ1-5 TRBV3-1/TRBV3-2 ASSQSGTGGNQPQH
TRBJ1-2 TRBV6-6 ANRDSANYGYT
TRBJ2-3 TRBV19 ASSSRGVAVSTDTQY